The 5 T cell receptor beta chains reported below all come from one sample, sequenced in a study of blood T cells in healthy people across ages. Alongside a J-beta primer mix, a sample-barcoded 5' primer served in a second PCR lasting about 7 to 12 cycles. One entry per CDR3 protein, called by TCRdb with MiXCR from the 5' RACE reads. The sample carries 700,000 or so distinct CDR3 sequences, about 24% recorded once. Sequenced sample: blood. The receptors derive from a man aged 65 to 85 in good health.

Here the CDR3 reads CASRPQPGILDTEAFF. The CDR3 nucleotides are TGTGCCAGCAGGCCACAGCCCGGGATTTTAGACACTGAAGCTTTCTTT. The chain employs TRBV2 and TRBJ1-1; D gene ambiguous. CDR1 is SNHLY, CDR2 FYNNEI, per germline. The germline V and J ends were trimmed by 6 bases and 3 bases, with 20 bases remaining between them. This CDR3 has 16 residues.

This clonotype was seen at least ten times. The chain uses TRBV20-1 and TRBJ2-1; 10 bases fit TRBD2. Per the germline V gene, CDR1 is DFQATT and CDR2 is SNEGSKA (reference sequence). This CDR3 is built from 14 residues. The V gene end was trimmed by 3 bases and the J gene end by 2 bases; junction bases not matched to a gene: 1. CDR3 sequence (DNA): TGCAGTGCTAGTGGACTAGCGGCCTACAATGAGCAGTTCTTC. It specifies CSASGLAAYNEQFF.

The genes are TRBV11-2 and TRBJ1-4; TRBD1 might be the D (5 bases). Trimming shortened V by 3 bases and J by 0 bases, and 17 bases separated the two germline ends. The CDR3 length is 18 residues. Germline values: CDR1 SGHAT, CDR2 FQNNGV. CDR3: CASSFPIRQSPTNEKLFF. CDR3 nucleotide sequence: TGTGCCAGCAGCTTCCCCATCCGACAGTCTCCAACTAATGAAAAACTGTTTTTT.

The chain joins TRBV5-1 to TRBJ2-1; D is unresolved. The germline V gene has CDR1 SGHRS and CDR2 YFSETQ. The CDR3 loop spans 15 amino acids. Trimming left V 0 bases short and J 8 bases short, with 15 bases between. Written as DNA, the CDR3 is TGCGCCAGCAGCTTGGTGGGAACTGGTTTTGATGAGCAGTTCTTC. The encoded protein is CASSLVGTGFDEQFF.

This clonotype has just a few counts. The chain is built from TRBV12-3 or TRBV12-4 and TRBJ2-7; D tentatively reads TRBD1 or TRBD2 (7 bases each). V lost 8 bases and J 3 bases, leaving 17 bases between the germline ends. The CDR3 is 14 amino acids. In DNA form, the CDR3 reads TGTGCCAGCCGCAGGGGGGGCTATAACTACGAGCAGTACTTC. As protein: CASRRGGYNYEQYF.